The present T cell receptor (beta chain) was sequenced within a study of blood T cell repertoires in COVID-19. About the study: The origin of the acute and convalescent COVID-19 samples was the United States, Italy and Spain.

In the original analysis: For nucleated cells, counts were estimated from reference gene primer amplification. The data were produced by immunoSEQ multiplex PCR, yet TCRdb's version contains in-frame clones alone and is incomplete. That table supplies the V and J calls and clone size; D and trimming were determined from the DNA. Of about 250,000 clones in the sample, approximately 90% were seen once. The CDR3 totals 11 residues. Trimming took 10 bases from V and 4 from J; bases not matched to a gene: 3. Germline V gene data show CDR1 as SGHVS and CDR2 as FNYEAQ. This clonotype originated in a woman between 25 and 40 years old with COVID-19, enrolled during active disease. What was sequenced was peripheral blood. The chain has TRBV7-6 and TRBJ1-2, with 7 bases matching TRBD1. The CDR3 nucleotides read TGTGCCATACAGGGGACCTATGGCTACACCTTC. This translates into CAIQGTYGYTF.